The T cell receptor (beta chain) under discussion was sequenced for a study of T-cell reconstitution after alpha-beta-depleted transplantation in children. Study-level findings and limits: A year post-transplant, T-cell counts and diversity derived mostly from newly produced T cells. In some patients, recipient T cells and intrathymic progenitors surviving conditioning explained high day-60 diversity. Expanded graft clones numbering several hundred reportedly gave rise to alpha-beta T cells about two months after transplant.

The TCRbeta library incorporated unique molecular identifiers. In TCRdb, the PCR reads were re-called with MiXCR into one record per CDR3 protein. The sample carries about 980,000 distinct CDR3 sequences, less than 30% recorded once. This clonotype came up a few times. Its target is not known. Germline V CDR1 and CDR2: ENHRY, SYGVKD. This CDR3 region has 14 residues. V lost 8 bases to trimming and J lost 6 bases, with 16 bases between them. The source is a boy in the first two years of life who had a stem cell transplant for SCID, so the T cells may come from the graft donor. Sequenced material: PBMCs, mostly from graft donor cells, taken 360 days after TCRalphabeta/CD19-depleted stem cell transplant. This chain joins TRBV10-3 and TRBJ2-2; maybe TRBD1 (6 bases). The CDR3 loop reads CAIQGLQGAGELFF. The CDR3 DNA reads TGTGCCATCCAGGGGCTACAGGGTGCCGGGGAGCTGTTTTTT.